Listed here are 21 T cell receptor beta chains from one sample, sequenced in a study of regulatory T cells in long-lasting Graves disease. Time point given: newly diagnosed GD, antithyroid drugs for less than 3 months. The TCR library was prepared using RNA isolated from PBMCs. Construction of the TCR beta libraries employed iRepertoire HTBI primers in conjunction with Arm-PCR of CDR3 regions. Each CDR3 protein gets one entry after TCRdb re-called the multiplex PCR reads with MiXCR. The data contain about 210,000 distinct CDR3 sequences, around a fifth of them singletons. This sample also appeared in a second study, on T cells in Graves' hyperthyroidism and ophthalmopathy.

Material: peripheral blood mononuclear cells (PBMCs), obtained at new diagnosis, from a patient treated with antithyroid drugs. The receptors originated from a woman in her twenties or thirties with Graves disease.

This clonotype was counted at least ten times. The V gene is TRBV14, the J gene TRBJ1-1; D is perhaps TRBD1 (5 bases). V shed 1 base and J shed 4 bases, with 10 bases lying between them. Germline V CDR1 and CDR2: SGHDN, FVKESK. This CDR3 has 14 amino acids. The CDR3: CASSQGGSPTEAFF. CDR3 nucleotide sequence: TGTGCCAGCAGCCAAGGGGGCTCGCCCACTGAAGCTTTCTTT.

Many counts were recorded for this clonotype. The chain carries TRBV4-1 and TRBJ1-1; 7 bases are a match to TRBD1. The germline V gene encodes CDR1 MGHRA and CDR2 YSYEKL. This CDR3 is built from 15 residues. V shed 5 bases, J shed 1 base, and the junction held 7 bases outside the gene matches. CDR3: CASSNPGQQNTEAFF. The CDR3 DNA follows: TGCGCCAGCAGCAATCCGGGACAGCAGAACACTGAAGCTTTCTTT.

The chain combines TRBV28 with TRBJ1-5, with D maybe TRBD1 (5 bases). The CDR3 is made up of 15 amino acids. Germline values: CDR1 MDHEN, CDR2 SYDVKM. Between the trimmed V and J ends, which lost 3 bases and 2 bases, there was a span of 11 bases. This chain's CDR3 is CASSLGTRGNQPQHF. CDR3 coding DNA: TGTGCCAGCAGTTTGGGGACTAGGGGCAATCAGCCCCAGCATTTT.

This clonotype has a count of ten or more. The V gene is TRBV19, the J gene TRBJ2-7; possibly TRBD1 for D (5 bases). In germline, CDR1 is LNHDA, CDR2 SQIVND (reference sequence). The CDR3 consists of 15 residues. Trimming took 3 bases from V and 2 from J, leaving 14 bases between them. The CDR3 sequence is CASSIVQGPTYEQYF. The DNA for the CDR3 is TGTGCCAGTAGTATCGTCCAGGGCCCTACCTACGAGCAGTACTTC.

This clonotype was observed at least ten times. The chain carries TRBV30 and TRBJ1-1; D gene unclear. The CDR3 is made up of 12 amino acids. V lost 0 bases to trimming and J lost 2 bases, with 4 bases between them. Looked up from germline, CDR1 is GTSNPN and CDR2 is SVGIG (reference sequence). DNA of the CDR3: TGTGCCTGGAGTGTACTTAACACTGAAGCTTTCTTT. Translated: CAWSVLNTEAFF.

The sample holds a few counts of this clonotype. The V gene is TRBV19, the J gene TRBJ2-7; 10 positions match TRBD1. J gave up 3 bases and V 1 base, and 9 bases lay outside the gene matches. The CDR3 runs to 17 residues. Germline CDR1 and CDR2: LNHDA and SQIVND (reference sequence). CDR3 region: CASSIGGPGQGDYEQYF. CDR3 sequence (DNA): TGTGCCAGTAGTATAGGAGGGCCTGGACAGGGGGACTACGAGCAGTACTTC.

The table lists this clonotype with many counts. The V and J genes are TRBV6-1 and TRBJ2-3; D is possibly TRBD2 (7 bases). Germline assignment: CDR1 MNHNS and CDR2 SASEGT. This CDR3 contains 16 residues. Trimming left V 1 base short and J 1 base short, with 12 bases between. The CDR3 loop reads CASSEEGGLRTDTQYF. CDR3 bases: TGTGCCAGCAGTGAAGAGGGGGGGCTCCGCACAGATACGCAGTATTTT.

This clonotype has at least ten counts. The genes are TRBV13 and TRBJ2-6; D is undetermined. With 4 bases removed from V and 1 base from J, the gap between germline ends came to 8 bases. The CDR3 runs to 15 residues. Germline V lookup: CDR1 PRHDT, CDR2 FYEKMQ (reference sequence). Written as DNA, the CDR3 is TGTGCCAGCAGCTCTTTTGATTCTGGGGCCAACGTCCTGACTTTC. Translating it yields CASSSFDSGANVLTF.

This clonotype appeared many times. CDR3 sequence: CASSSTGTGEAKLFF. The DNA of the CDR3 is TGTGCCAGCAGTTCGACAGGGACAGGGGAGGCGAAACTGTTTTTT. The chain recombines TRBV27 with TRBJ1-4, with TRBD1 identical over 10 bases. CDR3 length: 15 residues. The trim removed 4 bases at V and 11 bases at J, leaving 10 bases unmatched. Germline V CDR1 and CDR2: MNHEY, SMNVEV (reference sequence).

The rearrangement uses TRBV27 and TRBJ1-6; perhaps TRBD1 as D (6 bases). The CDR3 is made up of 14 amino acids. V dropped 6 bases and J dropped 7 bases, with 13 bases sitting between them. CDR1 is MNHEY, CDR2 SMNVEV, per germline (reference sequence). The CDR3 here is CASRIIRGNSPLHF. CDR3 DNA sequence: TGTGCCAGCAGGATCATAAGGGGGAATTCACCCCTCCACTTT.

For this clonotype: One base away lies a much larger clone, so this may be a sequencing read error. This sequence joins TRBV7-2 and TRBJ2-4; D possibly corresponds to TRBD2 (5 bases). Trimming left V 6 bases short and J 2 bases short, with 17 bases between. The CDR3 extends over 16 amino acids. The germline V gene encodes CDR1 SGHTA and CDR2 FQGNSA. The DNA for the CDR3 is TGTGCCAGCAGGACTTCTGGAGGAGCAACCAAAAACATTCAGTACTTC. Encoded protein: CASRTSGGATKNIQYF.

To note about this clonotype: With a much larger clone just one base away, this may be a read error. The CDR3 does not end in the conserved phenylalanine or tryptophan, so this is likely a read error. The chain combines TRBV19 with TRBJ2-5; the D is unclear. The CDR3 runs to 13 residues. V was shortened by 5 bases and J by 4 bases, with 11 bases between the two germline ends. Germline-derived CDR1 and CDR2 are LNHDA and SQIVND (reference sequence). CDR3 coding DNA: TGTGCCAGTAGTGCCCCACCCCGAGAGACCCAGTACTCC. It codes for CASSAPPRETQYS.

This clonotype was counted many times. As DNA, the CDR3 is TGCAGCGTTGAAGTAGGGGCGGGGAGCTACACCTTC. Its translation: CSVEVGAGSYTF. J is TRBJ1-2 and V is TRBV29-1, with D tentatively TRBD1 (5 bases). CDR1 is SQVTM and CDR2 is ANQGSEA in the germline V gene. This CDR3 region has 12 residues. Trimming pared 1 base from V and 9 bases from J, leaving 12 bases between.

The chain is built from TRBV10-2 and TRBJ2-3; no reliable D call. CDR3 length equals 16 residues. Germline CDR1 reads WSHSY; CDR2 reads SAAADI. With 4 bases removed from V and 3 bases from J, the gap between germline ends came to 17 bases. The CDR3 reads CASSAQPTANTDTQYF. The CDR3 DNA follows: TGCGCCAGCAGTGCCCAGCCTACGGCCAATACAGATACGCAGTATTTT.

CDR3 amino acids: CSALRSGGNTGELFF. In DNA form, the CDR3 reads TGCAGTGCTCTCCGTAGCGGGGGGAACACCGGGGAGCTGTTTTTT. The chain employs TRBV20-1 and TRBJ2-2; 9 nucleotides match TRBD2. V lost 5 bases and J lost 1; bases outside the gene matches: 5. Germline CDR1 and CDR2: DFQATT and SNEGSKA (reference sequence). The CDR3 is 15 residues long.

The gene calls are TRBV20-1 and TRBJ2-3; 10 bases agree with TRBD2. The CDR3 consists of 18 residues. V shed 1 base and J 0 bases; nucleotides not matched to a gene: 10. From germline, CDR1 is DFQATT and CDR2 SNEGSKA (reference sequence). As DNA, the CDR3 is TGCAGTGCTAGAGTACCTAGCGGGAGTCGGACTAGCACAGATACGCAGTATTTT. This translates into CSARVPSGSRTSTDTQYF.

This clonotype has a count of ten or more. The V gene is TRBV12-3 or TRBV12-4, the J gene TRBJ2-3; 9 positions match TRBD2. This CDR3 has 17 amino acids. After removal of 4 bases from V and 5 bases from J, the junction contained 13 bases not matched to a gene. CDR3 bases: TGTGCCAGCAGTTCTACAACCTTAGCGGGAGTTAGAGATACGCAGTATTTT. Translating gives CASSSTTLAGVRDTQYF.

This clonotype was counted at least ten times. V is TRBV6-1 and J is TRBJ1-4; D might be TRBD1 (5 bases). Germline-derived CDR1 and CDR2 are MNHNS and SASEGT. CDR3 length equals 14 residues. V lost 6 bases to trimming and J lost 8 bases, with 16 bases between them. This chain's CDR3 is CASRTGTRPEKLFF. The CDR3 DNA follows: TGTGCCAGCAGAACCGGGACGCGACCCGAAAAACTGTTTTTT.

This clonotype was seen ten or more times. The CDR3 is CASSPSGETQYF. The DNA of the CDR3 is TGTGCCAGCTCACCATCGGGGGAGACCCAGTACTTC. J is TRBJ2-5 and V is TRBV18; possibly TRBD2 for D (5 bases). CDR3 size: 12 residues. V shed 2 bases and J shed 5 bases, with 6 bases lying between them. CDR1 is KGHSH and CDR2 is LQKENI in the germline V gene.

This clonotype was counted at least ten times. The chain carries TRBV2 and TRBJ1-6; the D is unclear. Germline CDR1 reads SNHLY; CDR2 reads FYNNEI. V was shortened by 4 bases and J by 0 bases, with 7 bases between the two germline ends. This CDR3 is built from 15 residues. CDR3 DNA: TGTGCCAGCAGTGGATCTAACTCCTATAATTCACCCCTCCACTTT. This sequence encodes CASSGSNSYNSPLHF.

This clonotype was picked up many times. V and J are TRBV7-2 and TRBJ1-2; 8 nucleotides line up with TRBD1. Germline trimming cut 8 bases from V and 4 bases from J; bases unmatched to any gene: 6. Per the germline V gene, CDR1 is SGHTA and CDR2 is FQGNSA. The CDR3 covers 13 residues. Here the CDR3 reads CASDRGYGYGYTF. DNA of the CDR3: TGTGCCAGCGACAGGGGATACGGCTATGGCTACACCTTC.